This T cell receptor beta chain was sequenced during a study of beta chain features in type 1 diabetes. Points from the study as a whole: All four CD4+ subsets of Type 1 diabetes patients contained TCRB CDR3s that were moderately but significantly shorter.

TCRB transcripts that were expressed got sequenced, as all of the isolated RNA had been reverse transcribed. Clones were sequenced by immunoSEQ multiplex PCR, and TCRdb holds only the in-frame ones, with some missing. The sample lists 600,000 or so clones, 9.5% to 15% occurring once. On this clone: The antigen remains undetermined.

The V gene end was trimmed by 0 bases and the J gene end by 3 bases; junction bases not matched to a gene: 0. Germline loops: CDR1 SGDLS, CDR2 YYNGEE. The CDR3 covers 14 residues. This sequence joins TRBV9 and TRBJ2-5; 9 bases agree with TRBD2. The clonotype originates from a man aged 25-45 years with type 1 diabetes. The sample comprised naive CD4+ T cells from blood. CDR3 sequence: CASSVASGEETQYF. In DNA, the CDR3 is TGTGCCAGCAGCGTAGCTAGCGGGGAAGAGACCCAGTACTTC.